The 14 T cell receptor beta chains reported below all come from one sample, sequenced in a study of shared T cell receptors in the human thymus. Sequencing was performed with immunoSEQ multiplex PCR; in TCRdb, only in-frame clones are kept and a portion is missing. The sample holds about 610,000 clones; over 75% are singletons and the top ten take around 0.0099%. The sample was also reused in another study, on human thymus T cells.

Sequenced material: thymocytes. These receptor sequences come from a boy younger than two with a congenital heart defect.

The CDR3 sequence is CASPHRLYNEQFF. The CDR3 nucleotides are TGTGCCAGCCCACACCGACTCTACAATGAGCAGTTCTTC. The chain carries TRBV27 and TRBJ2-1, with no clear D. Deletions cut 8 bases from V and 3 bases from J, with 11 bases between. In germline, CDR1 is MNHEY, CDR2 SMNVEV (reference sequence). CDR3 length equals 13 residues.

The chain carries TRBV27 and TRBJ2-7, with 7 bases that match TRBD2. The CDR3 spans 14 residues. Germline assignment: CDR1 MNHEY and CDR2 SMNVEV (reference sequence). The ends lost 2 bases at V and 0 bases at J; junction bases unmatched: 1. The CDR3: CASSLGTTSYEQYF. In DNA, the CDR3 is TGTGCCAGCAGTTTAGGGACTACCTCCTACGAGCAGTACTTC.

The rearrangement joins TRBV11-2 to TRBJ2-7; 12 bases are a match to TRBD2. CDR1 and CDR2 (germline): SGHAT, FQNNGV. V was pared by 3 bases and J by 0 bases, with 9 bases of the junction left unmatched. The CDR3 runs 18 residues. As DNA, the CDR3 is TGTGCCAGCAGCTTTGGACTAGCGGGGCGCCTCTACTCCTACGAGCAGTACTTC. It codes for CASSFGLAGRLYSYEQYF.

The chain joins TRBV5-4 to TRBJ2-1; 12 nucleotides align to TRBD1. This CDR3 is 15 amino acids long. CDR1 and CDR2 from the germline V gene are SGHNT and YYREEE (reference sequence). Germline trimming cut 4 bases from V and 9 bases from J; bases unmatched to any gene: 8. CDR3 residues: CASSRGQGAGTEQFF. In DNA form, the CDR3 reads TGTGCCAGCAGCCGGGGACAGGGGGCCGGTACTGAGCAGTTCTTC.

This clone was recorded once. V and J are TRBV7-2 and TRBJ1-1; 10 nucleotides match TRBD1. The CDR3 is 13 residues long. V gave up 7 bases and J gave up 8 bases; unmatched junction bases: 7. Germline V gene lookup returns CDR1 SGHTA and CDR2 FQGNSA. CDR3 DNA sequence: TGTGCCAGCACCAACGACAGGGGGCAGGAAGCTTTCTTT. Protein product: CASTNDRGQEAFF.

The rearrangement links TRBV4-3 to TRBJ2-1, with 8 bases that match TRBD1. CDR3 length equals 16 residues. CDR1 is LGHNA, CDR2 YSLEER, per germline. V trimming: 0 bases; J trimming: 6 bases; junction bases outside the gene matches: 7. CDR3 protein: CASSQDRQGAGNEQFF. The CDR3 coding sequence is TGCGCCAGCAGCCAAGACCGTCAGGGGGCTGGCAATGAGCAGTTCTTC.

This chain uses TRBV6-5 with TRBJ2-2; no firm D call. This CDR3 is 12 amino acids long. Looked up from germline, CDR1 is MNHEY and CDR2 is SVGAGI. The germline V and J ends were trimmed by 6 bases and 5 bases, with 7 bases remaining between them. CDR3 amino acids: CASSPTTGELFF. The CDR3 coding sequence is TGTGCCAGCAGCCCTACTACCGGGGAGCTGTTTTTT.

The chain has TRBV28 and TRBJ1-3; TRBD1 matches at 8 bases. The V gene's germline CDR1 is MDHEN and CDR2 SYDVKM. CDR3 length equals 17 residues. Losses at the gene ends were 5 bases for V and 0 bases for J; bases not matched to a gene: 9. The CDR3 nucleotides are TGTGCCAGCAGTGACTCGACAGGGGCCCCCTCTGGAAACACCATATATTTT. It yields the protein CASSDSTGAPSGNTIYF.

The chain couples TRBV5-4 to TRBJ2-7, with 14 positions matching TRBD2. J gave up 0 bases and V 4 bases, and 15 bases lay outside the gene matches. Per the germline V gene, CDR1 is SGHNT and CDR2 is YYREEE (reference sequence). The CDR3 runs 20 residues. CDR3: CASSNHAKRLAGGPSYEQYF. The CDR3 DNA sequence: TGTGCCAGCAGCAACCACGCAAAAAGACTAGCGGGAGGGCCCTCCTACGAGCAGTACTTC.

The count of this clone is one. The CDR3 region is CASSQDETEGLPYEQYF. For the CDR3, the DNA is TGCGCCAGCAGCCAAGATGAAACCGAGGGACTCCCTTACGAGCAGTACTTC. J is TRBJ2-7 and V is TRBV4-1; D is perhaps TRBD2 (6 bases). This CDR3 is 17 amino acids long. Trimming removed 0 bases at V and 4 bases at J, with 19 bases between. Looked up from germline, CDR1 is MGHRA and CDR2 is YSYEKL.

DNA of the CDR3: TGCGCCAGCAGAAGACTACCGTACAATGAGCAGTTCTTC. It encodes CASRRLPYNEQFF. The V and J genes are TRBV10-2 and TRBJ2-1; D may be TRBD2 (5 bases). This CDR3 has 13 residues. In germline, CDR1 is WSHSY, CDR2 SAAADI. Trimming left V 6 bases short and J 4 bases short, with 10 bases between.

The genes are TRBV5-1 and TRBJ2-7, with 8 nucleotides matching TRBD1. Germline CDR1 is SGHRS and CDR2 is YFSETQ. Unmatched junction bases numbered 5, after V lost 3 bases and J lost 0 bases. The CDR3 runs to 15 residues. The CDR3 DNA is TGCGCCAGCAGCTGGACAGGGTTCTTCTCCTACGAGCAGTACTTC. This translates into CASSWTGFFSYEQYF. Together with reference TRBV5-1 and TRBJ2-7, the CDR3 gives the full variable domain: KAGVTQTPRYLIKTRGQQVTLSCSPISGHRSVSWYQQTPGQGLQFLFEYFSETQRNKGNFPGRFSGRQFSNSRSEMNVSTLELGDSALYLCASSWTGFFSYEQYFGPGTRLTVT.

The CDR3 sequence is CASSLVLAGGSYNEQFF. The CDR3 DNA sequence: TGTGCCAGCAGCTTAGTGTTGGCGGGAGGCTCCTACAATGAGCAGTTCTTC. The rearrangement joins TRBV11-1 to TRBJ2-1; 8 bases are shared with TRBD2. With V trimmed by 1 base and J by 0 bases, 5 bases remained unmatched. Looked up from germline, CDR1 is SGHAT and CDR2 is FQDESV (reference sequence). There are 17 residues in the CDR3.

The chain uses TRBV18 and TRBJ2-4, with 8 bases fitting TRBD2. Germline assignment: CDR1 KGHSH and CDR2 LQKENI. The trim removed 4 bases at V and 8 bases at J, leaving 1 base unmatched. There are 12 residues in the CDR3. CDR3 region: CASSRAGDIQYF. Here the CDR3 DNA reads TGTGCCAGCTCACGAGCGGGGGACATTCAGTACTTC. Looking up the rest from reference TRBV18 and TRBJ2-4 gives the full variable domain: NAGVMQNPRHLVRRRGQEARLRCSPMKGHSHVYWYRQLPEEGLKFMVYLQKENIIDESGMPKERFSAEFPKEGPSILRIQQVVRGDSAAYFCASSRAGDIQYFGAGTRLSVL.